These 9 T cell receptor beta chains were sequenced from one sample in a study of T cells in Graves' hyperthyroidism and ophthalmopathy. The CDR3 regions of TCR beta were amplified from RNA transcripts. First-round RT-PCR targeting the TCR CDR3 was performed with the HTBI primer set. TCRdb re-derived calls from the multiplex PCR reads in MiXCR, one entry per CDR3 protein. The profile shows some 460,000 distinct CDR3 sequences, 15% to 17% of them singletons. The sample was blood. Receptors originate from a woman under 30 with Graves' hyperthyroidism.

CDR3 residues: CASSKGAGLRVDEQYF. CDR3 DNA sequence: TGTGCCAGCAGCAAGGGGGCAGGGCTACGGGTGGACGAGCAGTACTTC. This sequence joins TRBV28 and TRBJ2-7, with 7 bases lining up with TRBD1. Germline CDR1 is MDHEN and CDR2 is SYDVKM. The CDR3 loop spans 16 amino acids. Trimming removed 6 bases from V and 5 bases from J; junction bases left unmatched: 16.

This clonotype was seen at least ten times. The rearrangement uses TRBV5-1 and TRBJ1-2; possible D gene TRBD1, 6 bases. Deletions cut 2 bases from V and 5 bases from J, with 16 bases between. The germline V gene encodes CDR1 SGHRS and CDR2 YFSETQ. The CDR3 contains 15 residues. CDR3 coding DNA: TGCGCCAGCAGCTTCGATCAACAGGGCCCGTATGGCTACACCTTC. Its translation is CASSFDQQGPYGYTF.

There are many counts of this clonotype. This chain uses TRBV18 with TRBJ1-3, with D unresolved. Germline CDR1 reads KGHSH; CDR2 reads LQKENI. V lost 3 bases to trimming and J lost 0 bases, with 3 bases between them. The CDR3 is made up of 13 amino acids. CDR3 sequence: CASSPSSGNTIYF. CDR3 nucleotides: TGTGCCAGCTCACCCAGCTCTGGAAACACCATATATTTT.

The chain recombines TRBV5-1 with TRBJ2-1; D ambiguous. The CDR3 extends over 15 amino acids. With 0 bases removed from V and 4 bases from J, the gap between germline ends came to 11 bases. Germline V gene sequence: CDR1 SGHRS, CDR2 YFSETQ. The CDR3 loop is CASSLAQTTYNEQFF. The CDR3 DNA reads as TGCGCCAGCAGCTTGGCGCAGACAACATACAATGAGCAGTTCTTC. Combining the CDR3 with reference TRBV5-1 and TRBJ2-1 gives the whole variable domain KAGVTQTPRYLIKTRGQQVTLSCSPISGHRSVSWYQQTPGQGLQFLFEYFSETQRNKGNFPGRFSGRQFSNSRSEMNVSTLELGDSALYLCASSLAQTTYNEQFFGPGTRLTVL.

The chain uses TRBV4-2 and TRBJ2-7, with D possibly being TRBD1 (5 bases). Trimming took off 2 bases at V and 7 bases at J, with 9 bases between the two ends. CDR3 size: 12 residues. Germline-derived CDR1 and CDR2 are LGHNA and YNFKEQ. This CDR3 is CASSQSGREQYF. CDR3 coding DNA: TGTGCCAGCAGCCAATCAGGGCGGGAGCAGTACTTC.

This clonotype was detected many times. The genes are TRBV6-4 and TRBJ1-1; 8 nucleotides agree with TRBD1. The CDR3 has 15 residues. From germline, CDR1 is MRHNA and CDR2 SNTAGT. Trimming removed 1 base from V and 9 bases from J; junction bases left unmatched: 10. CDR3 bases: TGTGCCAGCAGTGACTTCCCCGGACAGGGCCTTAAAGCTTTCTTT. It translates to CASSDFPGQGLKAFF.

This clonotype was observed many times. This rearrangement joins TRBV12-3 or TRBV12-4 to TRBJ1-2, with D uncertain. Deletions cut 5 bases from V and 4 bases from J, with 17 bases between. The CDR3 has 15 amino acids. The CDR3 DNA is TGTGCCAGCAGTCCGGCGGGAGGAGGGTCCTATGGCTACACCTTC. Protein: CASSPAGGGSYGYTF.

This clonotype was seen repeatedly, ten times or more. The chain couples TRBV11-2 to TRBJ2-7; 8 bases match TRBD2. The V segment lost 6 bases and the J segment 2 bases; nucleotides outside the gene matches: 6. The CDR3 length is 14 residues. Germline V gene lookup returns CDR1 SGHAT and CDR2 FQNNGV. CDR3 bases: TGTGCCAGCAGAAGGGGGGGACTAGCCTACGAGCAGTACTTC. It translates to CASRRGGLAYEQYF.

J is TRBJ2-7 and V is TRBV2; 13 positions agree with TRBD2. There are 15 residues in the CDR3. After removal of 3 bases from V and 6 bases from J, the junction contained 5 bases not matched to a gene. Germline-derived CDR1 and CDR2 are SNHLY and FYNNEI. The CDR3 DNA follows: TGTGCCAGCAGTGATTGGACTAGCGGGAGCCTCGAGCAGTACTTC. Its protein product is CASSDWTSGSLEQYF.